The clone carrying this T cell receptor (beta chain) was counted a few times. Its antigen remains unknown. Expressed TCRB transcripts were sequenced because the isolated RNA had all been reverse transcribed beforehand. Naive, central memory and regulatory T cell samples came to a mean of roughly 4 million reads. TCRdb keeps only in-frame clones here, not all; method: immunoSEQ multiplex PCR. Of 310,000 or so clones in the sample, approximately 8.2% are singletons; the top ten hold 0.44%. The data derive from a study of beta chain features in type 1 diabetes. General observations from the study: TCRB repertoires of naive, central memory and Treg cells appeared more similar among patients than among healthy donors. Shorter TCRB CDR3s, moderately but significantly so, were found in Type 1 diabetes patients in all four CD4+ subsets. No resolution was reached here on whether HLA type influences TCRB rearrangement.

The germline gives CDR1 SGHDN, CDR2 FVKESK. V was pared by 4 bases and J by 2 bases, with 14 bases between. The CDR3 consists of 15 residues. This receptor was identified in a woman aged 18-35 years in good health. This chain links TRBV14 with TRBJ2-5; D gene uncertain. The source material was central memory CD4+ T cells from blood. This chain's CDR3 is CASSLGMFPQETQYF. In DNA, the CDR3 is TGTGCCAGCAGCCTAGGAATGTTTCCGCAAGAGACCCAGTACTTC.